This TCR beta chain appears in the sequencing data of a study of beta chain features in type 1 diabetes. Study-wide results and caveats: Patients with Type 1 diabetes showed moderately but significantly shorter TCRB CDR3s in all four CD4+ subsets.

Deletions cut 2 bases from V and 6 bases from J, with 14 bases between. CDR1 and CDR2 (germline): MGHRA, YSYEKL. The CDR3 spans 15 residues. Of the isolated RNA, all was reverse transcribed, and so the sequenced material was expressed TCRB transcripts. Profiling relied on immunoSEQ multiplex PCR, and the TCRdb table lists in-frame clones only, not all of them. Of about 220,000 clones in the sample, approximately 11% were seen once. A sort by CD45RO/CCR7/CD25/CD127/CD95/CD27 yielded CD4+ naive, central memory, regulatory and stem cell-like memory cells. Notes on this clone: Its cognate antigen is unknown.

Source material: central memory CD4+ T cells from blood. The rearrangement links TRBV4-1 to TRBJ2-1, with D tentatively TRBD1 (6 bases). The sequence was obtained from a man younger than 35 in good health. CDR3 protein: CASSQTPGQINEQFF. Here the CDR3 DNA reads TGCGCCAGCAGCCAAACTCCAGGACAGATCAATGAGCAGTTCTTC.